These T cell receptor beta chains were read from a single sample in a study of T cells in Graves' hyperthyroidism and ophthalmopathy. From the multiplex PCR reads, TCRdb called clonotypes with MiXCR, one entry per CDR3 protein. The sample lists hundreds of thousands of distinct CDR3 sequences; approximately 15% were seen once. The sequenced material came from blood. Receptors were obtained from a woman aged 25 to 39 with Graves' hyperthyroidism. CDR3s include the opening cysteine and the closing phenylalanine or tryptophan. The D gene is left open where the match is weak. Expanded clones get a size class; other rows say once, few or many, or leave the size out.

j_gene,v_gene,d_gene,abundance,CDR3nt,CDR3aa
TRBJ2-7,TRBV6-2/TRBV6-3,-,many,TGTGCCAGCATGTCCTTTCCCTACGAGCAGTACTTC,CASMSFPYEQYF
TRBJ2-7,TRBV7-7,TRBD2,many,TGTGCTAGCAGCCCTAGCGGGAGGGCCTATGAGCAGTACTTC,CASSPSGRAYEQYF
TRBJ2-7,TRBV6-1,-,many,TGTGCCAGCAGCTGGGCCCATAACTACGAGCAGTACTTC,CASSWAHNYEQYF
TRBJ1-1,TRBV19,-,-,TGTGCCAGTAGTATAACTGGAGATGAAGCTTTCTTT,CASSITGDEAFF
TRBJ1-1,TRBV4-1,-,-,TGCGCCAGCAGCCAAGATGGGGGGCTGAACACTGAAGCTTTCTTT,CASSQDGGLNTEAFF
TRBJ1-5,TRBV20-1,-,many,TGCAGTGCTAGAGATAAGGGCGGTCAGCCCCAGCATTTT,CSARDKGGQPQHF
TRBJ1-1,TRBV20-1,-,few,TGCAGTGCTAGAGCCCAGAAACAGGGGAACACTGAAGCTTTCTTT,CSARAQKQGNTEAFF
TRBJ1-5,TRBV20-1,-,few,TGCAGTGCCGTTTCAGGGGTCCACCTTCAGCCCCAGCATTTT,CSAVSGVHLQPQHF
TRBJ2-3,TRBV29-1,-,few,TGCAGCGTTGACAGGGAAAGGTTCACAGATACGCAGTATTTT,CSVDRERFTDTQYF
TRBJ2-7,TRBV20-1,-,many,TGCAGTGCTCTGGACAGCTACACGGGGCAGTACTTC,CSALDSYTGQYF
TRBJ2-3,TRBV29-1,-,many,TGCAGCGCCTCTAGCAACTCGCAGTATTTT,CSASSNSQYF
TRBJ2-5,TRBV7-9,-,few,TGTGCCAGCAGCTTTGGTGCAGGGAATCAAGAGACCCAGTACTTC,CASSFGAGNQETQYF
TRBJ2-7,TRBV11-1,-,many,TGTGCCAGCAGCAAAACCTACGAGCAGTACTTC,CASSKTYEQYF
TRBJ2-3,TRBV9,TRBD2,-,TGTGCCAGCAGCGCAAGGACTAGCGGCTACACAGATACGCAGTATTTT,CASSARTSGYTDTQYF
TRBJ1-6,TRBV20-1,-,many,TGCAGTGCTAGAGTGGGGGGAGCCCTCCACTTT,CSARVGGALHF
TRBJ1-2,TRBV5-1,TRBD1,-,TGCGCCAGCAGATCCGGGACAGGGCACTATGGCTACACCTTC,CASRSGTGHYGYTF
TRBJ2-7,TRBV2,TRBD2,many,TGTGCCAGCCGGATCGCGGGAGCCTACGAGCAGTACTTC,CASRIAGAYEQYF
TRBJ2-3,TRBV28,TRBD2,many,TGTGCCAGCAGTCAGCAAGCGGGAGCTAGCACAGATACGCAGTATTTT,CASSQQAGASTDTQYF
TRBJ2-2,TRBV19,TRBD2,few,TGTGCCAGTAGTATGGCGGCGGGAGCGGCCGGGGAGCTGTTTTTT,CASSMAAGAAGELFF
TRBJ2-2,TRBV29-1,-,many,TGCAGCACTCCGTACACCGGGGAGCTGTTTTTT,CSTPYTGELFF
TRBJ1-3,TRBV28,-,few,TGTGCCAGCCGAAGTTGGGCTGGAAACACCATATATTTT,CASRSWAGNTIYF
TRBJ2-3,TRBV15,-,many,TGTGCCACCAGCAGGGGTGGGGCTTTCACAGATACGCAGTATTTT,CATSRGGAFTDTQYF
TRBJ1-5,TRBV24-1,TRBD1,few,TGTGCCACCAGTGCCCCAGGACAGGGGCATCAGCCCCAGCATTTT,CATSAPGQGHQPQHF
TRBJ2-2,TRBV30,-,many,TGTGCCTGGAGTGGAATCAACACCGGGGAGCTGTTTTTT,CAWSGINTGELFF
TRBJ2-1,TRBV19,TRBD1,-,TGTGCCACCGCGAATCGGACAGGGCACAATGAGCAGTTCTTC,CATANRTGHNEQFF
TRBJ2-1,TRBV14,-,few,TGTGCCAGCAGCCAAGATGGGCAGGAGCAGTTCTTC,CASSQDGQEQFF
TRBJ2-7,TRBV28,TRBD1,many,TGTGCCAGCAGTCCCTTACTGGACAGGGGCCATGGCGAGCAGTACTTC,CASSPLLDRGHGEQYF
TRBJ2-1,TRBV4-1,-,-,TGCGCCAGCAGCCAATCGTGGTCGGTCCAAAACAATGAGCAGTTCTTC,CASSQSWSVQNNEQFF
TRBJ2-3,TRBV19,TRBD1,-,TGTGCCAGTAGTTTCGGGACAGGGGGCGCAGATACGCAGTATTTT,CASSFGTGGADTQYF
TRBJ1-1,TRBV5-1,TRBD1,few,TGCGCCAGCAGCTTATGGACAGGGCAGGTGTCGGCCACTGAAGCTTTCTTT,CASSLWTGQVSATEAFF
TRBJ2-1,TRBV6-2/TRBV6-3,-,many,TGTGCCAGCAGTTACAGGGCGCTAGCGTACAATGAGCAGTTCTTC,CASSYRALAYNEQFF
TRBJ2-3,TRBV12-3/TRBV12-4,-,many,TGTGCCAGCAGTTATACAGGGACAGATACGCAGTATTTT,CASSYTGTDTQYF
TRBJ1-5,TRBV2,TRBD1,many,TGTGCCAGCAGTCAACTTTGGGACAGAGGAATTCAGCCCCAGCATTTT,CASSQLWDRGIQPQHF
TRBJ2-7,TRBV28,-,many,TGTGCCAGCAATCGAGAAATCTACGAGCAGTACTTC,CASNREIYEQYF
TRBJ2-5,TRBV9,-,once,TGTGCCAGCAGCGTAGGAGCTAGCAAGACCCAGTACTTC,CASSVGASKTQYF
TRBJ2-5,TRBV6-1,TRBD1,few,TGTGCCAGCAGCCTACAGGGGGATCGGGAGACCCAGTACTTC,CASSLQGDRETQYF
TRBJ2-2,TRBV28,TRBD1,few,TGTGCCAGCAGTCCGACCGGGACAGGGTACCCCGGGGAGCTGTTTTTT,CASSPTGTGYPGELFF
TRBJ2-3,TRBV7-2,-,few,TGTGCCAGCAGCTCGGACTCCGCTCTTCCAGATACGCAGTATTTT,CASSSDSALPDTQYF
TRBJ1-4,TRBV6-1,-,-,TGTGCCAGCAGTGAAGTCGCGTCACTCGTTAATGAAAAACTGTTTTTT,CASSEVASLVNEKLFF
TRBJ2-3,TRBV9,-,few,TGTGCCAGCAGCGTAGATATTAGCGCGGCAGATACGCAGTATTTT,CASSVDISAADTQYF
TRBJ2-1,TRBV30,-,-,TGTGCCTGGAGTGTACCCCCCAATGAGCAGTTCTTC,CAWSVPPNEQFF
TRBJ2-7,TRBV20-1,TRBD1,few,TGCAGTGCTGATCCGGGACAGGGGAGCTACGAGCAGTACTTC,CSADPGQGSYEQYF
TRBJ2-7,TRBV6-2/TRBV6-3,-,many,TGTGCCAGCAGCGCCACCACGGGGAAGTTCACCTACGAGCAGTACTTC,CASSATTGKFTYEQYF
TRBJ2-1,TRBV24-1,TRBD2,many,TGTGCCACCAGTGGGCTAGCGGGGCGGGGGGAGCAGTTCTTC,CATSGLAGRGEQFF
TRBJ2-3,TRBV11-2,-,once,TGTGCCAGCAGCTTAGTAATGCTAGCGGATACGCAGTATTTT,CASSLVMLADTQYF
TRBJ2-5,TRBV2,-,many,TGTGCCAGCAGTTTTGAGGGGCAGGGTTTACCGTACTTC,CASSFEGQGLPYF
TRBJ1-1,TRBV9,-,many,TGTGCCAGCAGCCCCCGGGCCCTCATGAACACTGAAGCTTTCTTT,CASSPRALMNTEAFF
TRBJ2-3,TRBV30,-,-,TGTGCCTGGAGTGGACTAGGTGCGACAGATACGCAGTATTTT,CAWSGLGATDTQYF
TRBJ2-3,TRBV9,TRBD2,few,TGTGCCAGCAGCACACATCCCGGGGGGGGTACGCAGTATTTT,CASSTHPGGGTQYF